This TCR beta chain was sequenced for a study of spatial heterogeneity in lung cancer. Study context: Detected beta-chain sequences consistently exceeded alpha-chain sequences.

V lost 2 bases, J lost 6 bases, and 1 base stayed unmatched. The length of the CDR3 is 14 residues. The germline gives CDR1 MNHNS, CDR2 SASEGT. Each CDR3 protein is one row after TCRdb ran MiXCR on the 5' RACE reads. Among roughly 5,000 distinct CDR3 sequences listed, approximately 6.1% were seen once. As for time point: sample taken at primary tumor resection. Donors were 55 to 75 untreated early-stage non-small cell lung cancer patients. Extraction of whole RNA from tumor, nontumor lung or frozen PBMC preceded unsorted sequencing. This clonotype has a count of ten or more. The antigen remains unidentified. This beta chain represents an off-target read in a library built for alpha chains; its size is of limited meaning. Study-level points and caveats: Nonsynonymous mutations, ubiquitous and regional, were tracked respectively by counts of ubiquitous and regional expanded TCRs. Tumoral mutation counts were tracked by counts of expanded intratumoral alpha and beta TCRs.

The sequenced sample was lung tumor tissue, obtained at surgery. This receptor was taken from a female donor with early-stage non-small cell lung cancer. V and J are TRBV6-1 and TRBJ2-2; 9 bases align to TRBD1. Here the CDR3 DNA reads TGTGCCAGCAGTGAAAGGACAGGGGCCGGGGAGCTGTTTTTT. It encodes CASSERTGAGELFF.